Listed below are T cell receptor beta chains from one sample, sequenced in a study of post-analysis software for immune sequencing data. MiXCR, applied by TCRdb to the PCR reads, yields one record per CDR3 protein. Of 800,000 to 950,000 distinct CDR3 sequences in the sample, around 50% are singletons; the top ten hold approximately 4.3%. The sample consisted of blood. The receptors were sampled from a girl aged 10 to 17 with multiple sclerosis. Each CDR3 is given with its conserved first and last residue. The D gene is left open where the match is weak. Clone size is given for some rows only: seen once, a few or many times, or a class if the clone is expanded.

V gene,clone size,J gene,D gene,CDR3 protein,CDR3 DNA
TRBV7-9,few,TRBJ1-2,NA,CASSLVRANYGYTF,TGTGCCAGCAGCTTAGTTCGAGCTAACTATGGCTACACCTTC
TRBV6-5,few,TRBJ2-6,NA,CASSYFLRGEGANVLTF,TGTGCCAGCAGTTACTTTCTGAGAGGGGAAGGGGCCAACGTCCTGACTTTC
TRBV7-9,once,TRBJ2-1,TRBD2,CASSLETGGYNEQFF,TGTGCCAGCAGCTTAGAGACGGGGGGGTACAATGAGCAGTTCTTC
TRBV20-1,once,TRBJ2-3,NA,CSANRWRDRGKEDTQYF,TGCAGTGCGAACAGATGGAGGGACCGCGGGAAGGAAGATACGCAGTATTTT
TRBV29-1,NA,TRBJ2-1,TRBD2,CSVGVAGGSEQFF,TGCAGCGTTGGAGTAGCGGGAGGGAGTGAGCAGTTCTTC
TRBV5-1,NA,TRBJ1-1,NA,CASSLPQGRNTEAFF,TGCGCCAGCAGCCTGCCCCAGGGGCGGAACACTGAAGCTTTCTTT
TRBV20-1,NA,TRBJ2-3,NA,CSARWGDSHRTDTQDF,TGCAGTGCTAGGTGGGGGGACAGTCATCGGACAGATACGCAGGATTTT
TRBV6-1,few,TRBJ2-3,NA,CASTNGVSPLRGTDTQYF,TGTGCCAGCACCAACGGGGTCAGTCCGCTGCGGGGCACGGATACGCAGTATTTT
TRBV14,NA,TRBJ2-7,NA,CASSQDSASSYEQYF,TGTGCCAGCAGCCAAGATTCGGCGAGCTCCTACGAGCAGTACTTC
TRBV20-1,NA,TRBJ2-7,NA,CSAYSGLAYEQYF,TGCAGTGCTTATAGCGGTCTTGCCTACGAGCAGTACTTC
TRBV20-1,NA,TRBJ2-2,TRBD2,CSARGLAGFTGELFF,TGTAGTGCTAGAGGGTTAGCGGGATTCACCGGGGAGCTGTTTTTT
TRBV12-3/TRBV12-4,NA,TRBJ1-2,NA,CASSLQFQGPMGGYIF,TGTGCCAGCAGTTTGCAGTTTCAAGGGCCTATGGGAGGCTACATCTTC
TRBV11-1,NA,TRBJ2-7,TRBD1,CASSLSGTGGVYEQYF,TGTGCCAGCAGCTTATCTGGGACAGGGGGAGTCTACGAGCAGTACTTC
TRBV20-1,NA,TRBJ2-1,NA,CSATSSRGRKGGEQFF,TGCAGTGCTACCTCCTCCCGGGGGCGGAAAGGCGGTGAGCAGTTCTTC
TRBV6-5,NA,TRBJ2-7,TRBD2,CASSYSMVGGDEQYF,TGTGCCAGCAGTTACTCGATGGTGGGAGGGGATGAGCAGTACTTC
TRBV7-9,NA,TRBJ1-4,NA,CASSPRPGINEKLFF,TGTGCCAGCAGCCCACGCCCAGGCATTAATGAAAAACTGTTTTTT
TRBV7-6,NA,TRBJ2-7,TRBD2,CASSPREGSYNEQYF,TGTGCCAGCAGCCCGAGGGAGGGTTCCTACAATGAGCAGTACTTC
TRBV25-1,NA,TRBJ2-4,NA,CASSEWAAWEQYF,TGCGCCAGCAGTGAATGGGCGGCTTGGGAGCAGTACTTC
TRBV7-9,few,TRBJ2-5,TRBD2,CASSFRRTSGTQETQYF,TGTGCCAGCAGCTTTCGAAGGACTAGCGGAACCCAAGAGACCCAGTACTTC
TRBV10-3,NA,TRBJ2-7,NA,CAIRGRGPSYEQYF,TGTGCCATCAGGGGTCGGGGGCCCTCCTACGAGCAGTACTTC
TRBV20-1,NA,TRBJ2-7,NA,CSASSGPSVQYF,TGCAGTGCTAGCTCAGGCCCTAGTGTGCAGTACTTC
TRBV29-1,NA,TRBJ2-3,NA,CSVKERGDTQYF,TGCAGCGTTAAAGAGAGGGGAGATACGCAGTATTTT
TRBV5-1,NA,TRBJ2-3,TRBD2,CASSPGGKDTQYF,TGCGCCAGCAGCCCGGGGGGGAAGGATACGCAGTATTTT
TRBV29-1,NA,TRBJ1-1,NA,CSVEFRYNPEAFF,TGCAGCGTTGAATTCAGGTATAACCCTGAAGCTTTCTTT
TRBV25-1,NA,TRBJ1-5,NA,CASSERGDPAESQPQHF,TGTGCCAGCAGTGAACGGGGGGACCCTGCCGAATCGCAGCCCCAGCATTTT
TRBV25-1,NA,TRBJ2-1,TRBD2,CASRVTSGRGYYNEQFF,TGTGCCAGCAGGGTGACTAGCGGGAGGGGGTACTACAATGAGCAGTTCTTC
TRBV7-9,NA,TRBJ2-3,NA,CASSPRGLRTTDTQYF,TGTGCCAGCAGCCCCCGGGGGTTGCGGACGACAGATACGCAGTATTTT
TRBV20-1,NA,TRBJ2-1,TRBD2,CSARGTSDINEQFF,TGCAGTGCTAGGGGGACTAGCGACATCAATGAGCAGTTCTTC
TRBV20-1,NA,TRBJ2-1,TRBD2,CSARDMGGLVYNEQFF,TGCAGTGCTAGAGATATGGGTGGACTAGTTTACAATGAGCAGTTCTTC
TRBV15,NA,TRBJ2-4,NA,CATSRDSRQQNIQYF,TGTGCCACCAGCAGAGATTCTAGACAGCAAAACATTCAGTACTTC
TRBV7-6,NA,TRBJ2-1,TRBD2,CASSLGPSGRITNEQFF,TGTGCCAGCAGCTTAGGCCCTAGCGGGAGAATCACCAATGAGCAGTTCTTC
TRBV25-1,NA,TRBJ2-7,TRBD2,CASSVPGLALYEQYF,TGTGCCAGCAGCGTCCCCGGACTAGCACTCTACGAGCAGTACTTC
TRBV20-1,NA,TRBJ1-2,NA,CSAIFRQPPNYGYTF,TGCAGTGCTATTTTTCGACAGCCACCTAACTATGGCTACACCTTC
TRBV19,NA,TRBJ2-3,NA,CASSHPGSRGTDTQYF,TGTGCCAGTAGCCACCCCGGGTCCCGCGGCACAGATACGCAGTATTTT
TRBV10-3,NA,TRBJ2-7,TRBD1,CAISVGDRGSYEQYF,TGTGCCATCAGTGTGGGGGACAGGGGGTCCTACGAGCAGTACTTC
TRBV2,NA,TRBJ2-5,TRBD2,CASSELTSGSGTQYF,TGTGCCAGCAGTGAACTGACTAGCGGCTCGGGGACCCAGTACTTC
TRBV6-1,NA,TRBJ2-7,TRBD1,CASSMGQSYEQYF,TGTGCCAGCAGTATGGGACAGTCCTACGAGCAGTACTTC
TRBV5-1,NA,TRBJ2-5,TRBD1,CASSFGRTGGFQETQYF,TGCGCCAGCAGCTTCGGTAGGACAGGGGGCTTCCAAGAGACCCAGTACTTC
TRBV20-1,NA,TRBJ2-1,NA,CSASPSPSSYNEQFF,TGCAGTGCTAGTCCTAGCCCCAGCTCCTACAATGAGCAGTTCTTC
TRBV20-1,few,TRBJ2-5,TRBD2,CSARPASGRTPGETQYF,TGCAGTGCTCGTCCGGCTAGCGGGAGGACACCGGGAGAGACCCAGTACTTC
TRBV20-1,NA,TRBJ2-4,NA,CSVSETGGLLAKNIQYF,TGCAGTGTCTCCGAAACCGGAGGCTTACTCGCCAAAAACATTCAGTACTTC
TRBV5-1,NA,TRBJ2-7,NA,CASSWNGDGNSYEQYF,TGCGCCAGCAGCTGGAACGGGGACGGAAATTCCTACGAGCAGTACTTC
TRBV19,NA,TRBJ2-3,NA,CASSPRDADTQYF,TGTGCCAGTAGCCCCCGGGACGCGGATACGCAGTATTTT
TRBV9,few,TRBJ2-1,NA,CASSGDSNEQFF,TGTGCCAGCAGCGGCGATAGCAATGAGCAGTTCTTC
TRBV28,NA,TRBJ2-7,NA,CASSFIPAFDEQYF,TGTGCCAGCAGTTTCATCCCGGCGTTCGACGAGCAGTACTTC